The rows below give T cell receptor beta chains drawn from one sample of a study of shared clonotypes between healthy human individuals. This table comes from immunoSEQ multiplex PCR, and its TCRdb copy is limited to in-frame clones, with some not included. This sample has more than 2 million clones, with approximately 95% found just once. The source material was naive CD4+ T cells sorted from blood. These receptors came from a man between 18 and 29 years old in good health. Each CDR3 is given without its conserved first and last residue.

V gene	J gene	CDR3 protein
TRBV10-1	TRBJ2-5	ASSESWQETQY
TRBV5-1	TRBJ2-7	ASSLAPSSGSYEQY
TRBV4-1	TRBJ1-6	ASSQVGDSPLH
TRBV28	TRBJ1-1	ASTLRAGVGTEAF
TRBV4-3	TRBJ1-2	ASSQEPQFYYGYT
TRBV11-1	TRBJ1-1	ASSFAVQRNTEAF
TRBV7-7	TRBJ2-7	ASSSAGGYEQY
TRBV20-1	TRBJ1-1	SARGSTEAF
TRBV5-4	TRBJ2-3	ASSLGGVRGTDTQY
TRBV5-5	TRBJ1-2	ASSLKQSGYT